A single sample is the source of the 9 T cell receptor beta chains below, sequenced in a study of CD8 T cells in ankylosing spondylitis. TCRdb itself ran the 5' RACE reads through MiXCR, one entry per CDR3 protein. Of about 250,000 distinct CDR3 sequences detected, 8.2% appear once; the ten largest clones hold around 4.9%. The sample taken for sequencing was blood, either unsorted or a sorted T cell fraction (not recorded which). All receptors come from a female donor with ankylosing spondylitis or in good health (not recorded which).

The table lists this clonotype with many counts. This chain joins TRBV5-5 and TRBJ2-7, with 7 bases aligning to TRBD1. CDR3 length: 15 amino acids. Trimming at V came to 4 bases and at J to 3 bases, leaving 10 bases not matched to a gene. In germline, CDR1 is SGHKS, CDR2 YYEKEE (reference sequence). The CDR3 here is CASSPGGVRGYEQYF. CDR3 coding DNA: TGTGCCAGCAGCCCAGGGGGAGTTCGAGGCTACGAGCAGTACTTC.

This clonotype showed up many times. The chain joins TRBV20-1 to TRBJ2-5; TRBD2 matches 14 bases. Germline CDR1 DFQATT, CDR2 SNEGSKA (reference sequence). The CDR3 spans 18 residues. The ends lost 0 bases at V and 4 bases at J; junction bases unmatched: 10. CDR3: CSARDSPKGLAGVETQYF. CDR3 bases: TGCAGTGCTAGAGATTCCCCAAAGGGACTAGCGGGAGTAGAGACCCAGTACTTC.

This clonotype was detected ten times or more. The gene calls are TRBV6-1 and TRBJ2-1; D might be TRBD2 (7 bases). Trimming took off 6 bases at V and 0 bases at J, with 18 bases between the two ends. The CDR3 runs to 17 residues. Germline CDR1 MNHNS, CDR2 SASEGT. The CDR3 DNA sequence: TGTGCCAGCAGCGCCGAGGGGGGGCCGAGCTCCTACAATGAGCAGTTCTTC. Its protein product is CASSAEGGPSSYNEQFF.

The table lists this clonotype with many counts. The gene calls are TRBV7-6 and TRBJ2-3; D gene ambiguous. V was pared by 4 bases and J by 4 bases, with 12 bases between. The CDR3 is 14 amino acids. Germline lookup yields CDR1 SGHVS and CDR2 FNYEAQ. The CDR3 sequence: CASSSWGGADTQYF. For the CDR3, the DNA is TGTGCCAGCAGCTCATGGGGTGGAGCAGATACGCAGTATTTT.

The gene calls are TRBV12-3 or TRBV12-4 and TRBJ2-2, with unresolved D. CDR3 length: 12 amino acids. V was shortened by 6 bases and J by 3 bases, with 5 bases between the two germline ends. The CDR3 sequence: CASRRHTGELFF. CDR3 coding DNA: TGTGCCAGCAGACGCCACACCGGGGAGCTGTTTTTT.

In its sample, this clonotype was seen many times. The DNA for the CDR3 is TGCGCCAGCAGCTTGAACAGAGGAGGGGAGACCCAGTACTTC. Encoded protein: CASSLNRGGETQYF. The chain uses TRBV5-1 and TRBJ2-5, with TRBD2 as a possible D gene (6 bases). This CDR3 spans 14 amino acids. The V end was cut by 1 base, the J end by 5 bases, with 12 bases between. Germline V gene sequence: CDR1 SGHRS, CDR2 YFSETQ.

This clonotype was observed at least ten times. The J gene is TRBJ2-1, the V gene TRBV9; D is perhaps TRBD1 (5 bases). The CDR3 has 16 amino acids. V lost 0 bases to trimming and J lost 0 bases, with 10 bases between them. Looked up from germline, CDR1 is SGDLS and CDR2 is YYNGEE. CDR3 sequence: CASSVGATGSYNEQFF. DNA for the CDR3: TGTGCCAGCAGCGTAGGGGCTACAGGCTCCTACAATGAGCAGTTCTTC.

Ten or more counts support this clonotype. The V gene is TRBV10-3, the J gene TRBJ2-7; D unresolved. From germline, CDR1 is ENHRY and CDR2 SYGVKD. V lost 11 bases to trimming and J lost 0 bases, with 8 bases between them. The CDR3 has 11 amino acids. DNA for the CDR3: TGTGCCTCCCAGAGCTCCTACGAGCAGTACTTC. Translating gives CASQSSYEQYF.

This clonotype was detected ten times or more. The V call is TRBV5-1, the J call TRBJ2-1; 11 bases are a match to TRBD2. With V trimmed by 4 bases and J by 5 bases, 8 bases remained unmatched. Germline V CDR1 and CDR2: SGHRS, YFSETQ. The CDR3 covers 16 residues. In DNA, the CDR3 is TGCGCCAGCAGCCCTGACGGGACTAGCGGCCACAATGAGCAGTTCTTC. This translates into CASSPDGTSGHNEQFF.